This entry lists 28 T cell receptor beta chains sequenced from one sample in a study of T cells in Graves' hyperthyroidism and ophthalmopathy. RNA transcripts served as the template for amplifying TCR beta CDR3 regions. Initially, a first-round RT-PCR of the TCR CDR3 employed the HTBI primer set. One entry per CDR3 protein results from TCRdb running MiXCR on the multiplex PCR reads. The sample records about 700,000 distinct CDR3 sequences, 14% being singletons. Sequenced input: blood. The receptors shown here come from a woman aged 18 to 35 with Graves' hyperthyroidism.

This clonotype has more than one count but fewer than ten. This rearrangement joins TRBV25-1 to TRBJ2-1; 10 nucleotides line up with TRBD2. Trimming at V came to 4 bases and at J to 10 bases, leaving 13 bases not matched to a gene. The CDR3 consists of 16 residues. CDR1 and CDR2 (germline): MGHDK, SYGVNS. CDR3 loop: CASSGQRSGLAEEQFF. CDR3 DNA sequence: TGTGCCAGCAGTGGTCAAAGGTCCGGACTAGCGGAAGAGCAGTTCTTC.

This clonotype was found a few times. This chain connects TRBV6-1 to TRBJ1-1; D possibly corresponds to TRBD1 (5 bases). This CDR3 contains 14 residues. Germline values: CDR1 MNHNS, CDR2 SASEGT. Deletions cut 6 bases from V and 12 bases from J, with 23 bases between. In nucleotides, the CDR3 is TGTGCCAGCAGGACTCTTCGGGACTCCCCCACAACTTTCTTT. Translating it yields CASRTLRDSPTTFF.

This clonotype was counted at least ten times. The chain has TRBV6-1 and TRBJ1-6; 7 positions match TRBD1. CDR3 length: 15 amino acids. In germline, CDR1 is MNHNS, CDR2 SASEGT. The V and J ends lost 6 bases and 8 bases, in that order; junction bases with no gene match: 10. CDR3 bases: TGTGCCAGCAGCGTCAAACAGGGGTACGATTCACCCCTCCACTTT. Translating gives CASSVKQGYDSPLHF.

In this sample, this clonotype turned up a few times. This sequence joins TRBV6-6 and TRBJ2-1; 10 bases are shared with TRBD2. There are 16 residues in the CDR3. J lost 5 bases, V lost 2 bases, and 6 bases had no gene match. Germline CDR1 is MNHNY and CDR2 is SVGAGI (reference sequence). CDR3 amino acids: CASSYQTSGRNNEQFF. DNA of the CDR3: TGTGCCAGCAGTTACCAGACTAGCGGGCGAAACAATGAGCAGTTCTTC.

On this clonotype: This may come from a read error, since a much larger clone is one base off. The chain employs TRBV28 and TRBJ1-6; TRBD1 matches 7 bases. The germline V gene has CDR1 MDHEN and CDR2 SYDVKM. V lost 6 bases, J lost 8 bases, and 4 bases stayed unmatched. This CDR3 is built from 13 residues. Here the CDR3 DNA reads TGTGCCAGCAGCCGCGGACAGGATTCACCCCTCCACTTT. Translating it yields CASSRGQDSPLHF.

This clonotype has a count of ten or more. The rearrangement uses TRBV18 and TRBJ2-3, with D unresolved. The CDR3 contains 14 residues. CDR1 and CDR2 from the germline V gene are KGHSH and LQKENI. This CDR3 is CVTAQVPSADTQYF. In DNA form, the CDR3 reads TGTGTCACAGCTCAGGTACCATCGGCAGATACGCAGTATTTT.

This clonotype was observed at least ten times. J is TRBJ2-7 and V is TRBV20-1, with D unclear. Germline CDR1 and CDR2: DFQATT and SNEGSKA (reference sequence). The CDR3 runs to 14 residues. V was pared by 5 bases and J by 4 bases, with 18 bases between. CDR3: CSAPSQLPGYEQYF. The DNA for the CDR3 is TGCAGTGCTCCAAGCCAACTTCCAGGATACGAGCAGTACTTC.

This clonotype occurred a few times. The CDR3 here is CASNVAGAVGTEAFF. For the CDR3, the DNA is TGTGCCAGCAATGTCGCCGGAGCAGTTGGAACTGAAGCTTTCTTT. This rearrangement joins TRBV6-4 to TRBJ1-1, with no clear D. The germline V gene encodes CDR1 MRHNA and CDR2 SNTAGT. The length of the CDR3 is 15 residues. The V end lost 7 bases, the J end lost 5 bases, and 20 bases lay between the germline ends.

In this sample, this clonotype turned up many times. This chain links TRBV2 with TRBJ2-4; 8 bases agree with TRBD1. V lost 0 bases, J lost 4 bases, and 8 bases stayed unmatched. Germline loops: CDR1 SNHLY, CDR2 FYNNEI. CDR3 length: 17 residues. The CDR3 spells CASSEASGTGVKNIQYF. The CDR3, as DNA: TGTGCCAGCAGTGAAGCCTCCGGGACAGGAGTTAAAAACATTCAGTACTTC. Drawing the rest from reference TRBV2 and TRBJ2-4, the complete variable domain is EPEVTQTPSHQVTQMGQEVILRCVPISNHLYFYWYRQILGQKVEFLVSFYNNEISEKSEIFDDQFSVERPDGSNFTLKIRSTKLEDSAMYFCASSEASGTGVKNIQYFGAGTRLSVL.

This clonotype was seen a handful of times. This sequence joins TRBV4-3 and TRBJ1-5, with D uncertain. The CDR3 loop spans 13 amino acids. Germline V gene data show CDR1 as LGHNA and CDR2 as YSLEER. Trimming removed 4 bases at V and 5 bases at J, with 9 bases between. This chain's CDR3 is CASSPAVYQPQHF. CDR3 DNA: TGCGCCAGCAGCCCAGCAGTCTATCAGCCCCAGCATTTT.

A few counts support this clonotype. This may arise from a read error, as a much more abundant clone is one base away. Without the conserved terminal phenylalanine or tryptophan, this CDR3 likely stems from a read error. CDR3 sequence reads: CASSGQGAQGNQPQHL. The CDR3 nucleotides are TGTGCCAGCAGTGGCCAGGGGGCGCAGGGCAATCAGCCCCAGCATCTT. This chain uses TRBV6-1 with TRBJ1-5; 8 bases agree with TRBD1. CDR1 MNHNS and CDR2 SASEGT come from the germline V gene. The ends lost 4 bases at V and 2 bases at J; junction bases unmatched: 7. The CDR3 is 16 residues long.

The rearrangement joins TRBV10-3 to TRBJ2-7; 11 bases align to TRBD2. The length of the CDR3 is 15 residues. With V trimmed by 5 bases and J by 0 bases, 3 bases remained unmatched. Per the germline V gene, CDR1 is ENHRY and CDR2 is SYGVKD. CDR3 nucleotide sequence: TGTGCCATCAGTCAGACTAGCGGGGTCTCCTACGAGCAGTACTTC. It codes for CAISQTSGVSYEQYF.

This clonotype was observed many times. The chain combines TRBV6-1 with TRBJ1-1, with D perhaps TRBD1 (6 bases). The CDR3 has 16 amino acids. Between the trimmed V and J ends, which lost 10 bases and 0 bases, there was a span of 21 bases. Germline CDR1 reads MNHNS; CDR2 reads SASEGT. The DNA for the CDR3 is TGTGCCACCAGGAGATTGGACTCAGGGGTGAACACTGAAGCTTTCTTT. Translating it yields CATRRLDSGVNTEAFF.

The chain uses TRBV6-1 and TRBJ2-5; no clear D gene. With 5 bases removed from V and 2 bases from J, the gap between germline ends came to 15 bases. CDR3 length: 15 residues. Germline CDR1 MNHNS, CDR2 SASEGT. DNA for the CDR3: TGTGCCAGCAGTCCTGGATGGAGCCAGCAAGAGACCCAGTACTTC. Protein: CASSPGWSQQETQYF.

This clonotype has just a few counts. V and J are TRBV10-3 and TRBJ1-1, with D unclear. The CDR3 sequence is 13 residues long. Trimming shortened V by 6 bases and J by 0 bases, and 8 bases separated the two germline ends. Per germline, CDR1 ENHRY and CDR2 SYGVKD. The CDR3: CAIRGILNTEAFF. The CDR3 DNA sequence: TGTGCCATCAGGGGAATCCTGAACACTGAAGCTTTCTTT.

This clonotype was detected many times. The J gene is TRBJ1-2, the V gene TRBV19, with a tentative D call TRBD1 (5 bases). Per the germline V gene, CDR1 is LNHDA and CDR2 is SQIVND (reference sequence). CDR3 length: 14 amino acids. The germline V and J ends were trimmed by 3 bases and 8 bases, with 16 bases remaining between them. In DNA, the CDR3 is TGTGCCAGTAGTATGCCCGGAGGGGATTTCGGCTACACCTTC. Translation gives CASSMPGGDFGYTF.

Only a few counts were recorded for this clonotype. A much larger clone is a single base away; this may be a read error. The rearrangement uses TRBV30 and TRBJ2-1; no clear D gene. The CDR3 is 14 residues long. The germline V gene has CDR1 GTSNPN and CDR2 SVGIG (reference sequence). The CDR3 DNA is TGTGCCTGGAGTGTAGGCTCTGGAGTGAATGAGCAGCTCTTC. This codes for CAWSVGSGVNEQLF. The complete variable domain, with remaining parts taken from reference TRBV30 and TRBJ2-1, reads SQTIHQWPATLVQPVGSPLSLECTVEGTSNPNLYWYRQAAGRGLQLLFYSVGIGQISSEVPQNLSASRPQDRQFILSSKKLLLSDSGFYLCAWSVGSGVNEQLFGPGTRLTVL.

J is TRBJ2-1 and V is TRBV6-6; the match to TRBD2 covers 8 bases. The V gene's germline CDR1 is MNHNY and CDR2 SVGAGI (reference sequence). The trim removed 0 bases at V and 0 bases at J, leaving 1 base unmatched. CDR3 length: 16 amino acids. This CDR3 is CASSYSRGDSYNEQFF. For the CDR3, the DNA is TGTGCCAGCAGTTACTCGCGGGGGGACTCCTACAATGAGCAGTTCTTC.

This clonotype was detected only a few times. This chain connects TRBV4-3 to TRBJ1-5; tentative D call: TRBD1 (6 bases). Between the trimmed V and J ends, which lost 0 bases and 1 base, there was a span of 10 bases. This CDR3 spans 16 amino acids. CDR1 and CDR2 from the germline V gene are LGHNA and YSLEER. The CDR3 loop is CASSQDRGLSNQPQHF. CDR3 nucleotide sequence: TGCGCCAGCAGCCAAGACAGGGGATTAAGCAATCAGCCCCAGCATTTT.

DNA for the CDR3: TGTGCCAGTAGTATTTCGGGGTATGACACTGAAGCTTTCTTT. Translation gives CASSISGYDTEAFF. V usage is TRBV19 and J usage is TRBJ1-1, with D unresolved. Germline CDR1 is LNHDA and CDR2 is SQIVND (reference sequence). This CDR3 has 14 amino acids. V was pared by 3 bases and J by 3 bases, with 11 bases between. The full variable domain, in which reference TRBV19 and TRBJ1-1 provide the parts outside the CDR3, is DGGITQSPKYLFRKEGQNVTLSCEQNLNHDAMYWYRQDPGQGLRLIYYSQIVNDFQKGDIAEGYSVSREKKESFPLTVTSAQKNPTAFYLCASSISGYDTEAFFGQGTRLTVV.

This clonotype appeared many times. The gene calls are TRBV18 and TRBJ2-7, with D uncertain. The CDR3 is 13 residues long. The germline V gene encodes CDR1 KGHSH and CDR2 LQKENI. V dropped 3 bases and J dropped 7 bases, with 13 bases sitting between them. CDR3 bases: TGTGCCAGCTCACCCGCGGCGGCCCATGAGCAGTACTTC. This encodes CASSPAAAHEQYF.

This clonotype was seen repeatedly, ten times or more. The CDR3 DNA follows: TGTGCCAGCAGCCCGTGGACAGGGAACACTGAAGCTTTCTTT. Translation gives CASSPWTGNTEAFF. The J gene is TRBJ1-1, the V gene TRBV3-1; 7 bases are shared with TRBD1. Germline V lookup: CDR1 LGHDT, CDR2 YNNKEL (reference sequence). With 4 bases clipped from V and 1 base from J, the junction kept 3 bases outside the gene matches. The CDR3 extends over 14 amino acids.

This clonotype was picked up many times. DNA of the CDR3: TGTGCCACCAGTGATTTAACGGCTAGCGGAAAAGAGACCCAGTACTTC. Its protein product is CATSDLTASGKETQYF. V gene TRBV24-1 combines with J gene TRBJ2-5; 7 nucleotides line up with TRBD2. The CDR3 has 16 residues. V shed 1 base and J 3 bases; nucleotides not matched to a gene: 7. CDR1 KGHDR and CDR2 SFDVKD come from the germline V gene.

The chain combines TRBV29-1 with TRBJ1-1, with D tentatively TRBD1 (6 bases). The CDR3 extends over 13 amino acids. Germline loops: CDR1 SQVTM, CDR2 ANQGSEA. Trimming shortened V by 4 bases and J by 4 bases, and 13 bases separated the two germline ends. In DNA form, the CDR3 reads TGCAGCGTTGCGAAGGGGGGGGTCACTGAAGCTTTCTTT. As protein: CSVAKGGVTEAFF.

Only a few counts were recorded for this clonotype. CDR3 DNA: TGTGCCACCAGTGACCCGACTAGTAGCGCCTACAATGAGCAGTTCTTC. Encoded protein: CATSDPTSSAYNEQFF. The rearrangement uses TRBV24-1 and TRBJ2-1, with D perhaps matching TRBD2 (6 bases). Trimming took 4 bases from V and 2 from J, leaving 14 bases between them. Germline V gene sequence: CDR1 KGHDR, CDR2 SFDVKD. The CDR3 runs to 16 residues.

In its sample, this clonotype was seen many times. J is TRBJ2-1 and V is TRBV5-1, with 9 bases matching TRBD2. The CDR3 runs to 15 residues. The trim removed 2 bases at V and 7 bases at J, leaving 7 bases unmatched. Germline V gives CDR1 SGHRS, CDR2 YFSETQ. CDR3 protein: CASSFSGGTTNEQFF. The CDR3 DNA is TGCGCCAGCAGCTTCAGCGGGGGGACTACAAATGAGCAGTTCTTC. Combining the CDR3 with reference TRBV5-1 and TRBJ2-1 gives the whole variable domain KAGVTQTPRYLIKTRGQQVTLSCSPISGHRSVSWYQQTPGQGLQFLFEYFSETQRNKGNFPGRFSGRQFSNSRSEMNVSTLELGDSALYLCASSFSGGTTNEQFFGPGTRLTVL.

This clonotype was detected many times. The CDR3 here is CASSPGLAPNEQFF. The CDR3 nucleotides read TGTGCCAGCTCACCTGGACTAGCGCCCAATGAGCAGTTCTTC. V gene TRBV18 combines with J gene TRBJ2-1; 9 bases line up with TRBD2. Looked up from germline, CDR1 is KGHSH and CDR2 is LQKENI. The ends lost 3 bases at V and 6 bases at J; junction bases unmatched: 3. The CDR3 covers 14 residues.

This chain connects TRBV3-1 to TRBJ1-1; 7 bases are shared with TRBD1. Trimming cost V 1 base and J 10 bases; bases outside gene matches: 12. The CDR3 is 15 residues long. Germline CDR1 is LGHDT and CDR2 is YNNKEL (reference sequence). DNA of the CDR3: TGTGCCAGCAGCCAAGGCCTAGGGGGCCGAAAGCCAGCTTTCTTT. It translates to CASSQGLGGRKPAFF.